Below, 17 T cell receptor beta chains from the same sample are listed, as sequenced in a study of T-cell memory formation after mild COVID-19. In TCRdb, the 5' RACE reads were re-called with MiXCR into one record per CDR3 protein. There are 300,000 to 400,000 distinct CDR3 sequences in the sample; around 30% occur only once, and 13% lies in the top ten. The sequenced sample consisted of PBMCs or a T cell subset sorted from them (not recorded which). Receptors were obtained from an adult woman who had mild COVID-19 (a few samples of this study predate the infection). Cell type and time point are not known.

The chain recombines TRBV7-3 with TRBJ1-5; D gene ambiguous. The V end was cut by 5 bases, the J end by 6 bases, with 20 bases between. Germline V gene lookup returns CDR1 SGHTA and CDR2 FQGTGA. The CDR3 loop spans 16 amino acids. For the CDR3, the DNA is TGTGCCAGCAGCCAGTCTATTACAATTCGTGGTCAGCCCCAGCATTTT. Translation: CASSQSITIRGQPQHF.

The chain is built from TRBV30 and TRBJ2-2, with 10 positions matching TRBD2. The CDR3 length is 17 residues. Germline assignment: CDR1 GTSNPN and CDR2 SVGIG (reference sequence). With V trimmed by 0 bases and J by 2 bases, 6 bases remained unmatched. CDR3 nucleotide sequence: TGTGCCTGGAGTGTAGGAGCGGGAGGGCCTAACACCGGGGAGCTGTTTTTT. Translated, it gives CAWSVGAGGPNTGELFF.

The chain combines TRBV10-3 with TRBJ2-1; TRBD2 matches at 13 bases. V dropped 10 bases and J dropped 10; count of bases not matched to a gene: 10. The CDR3 runs to 14 residues. From germline, CDR1 is ENHRY and CDR2 SYGVKD. CDR3 bases: TGTGCCACCCTCGGGACTAGCGGGATCAAGGAGCAGTTCTTC. This codes for CATLGTSGIKEQFF.

This clonotype was recorded a few times. This chain joins TRBV5-1 and TRBJ2-7; D is possibly TRBD1 (5 bases). Trimming took off 4 bases at V and 1 base at J, with 9 bases between the two ends. CDR3 size: 13 residues. Germline V lookup: CDR1 SGHRS, CDR2 YFSETQ. The CDR3 DNA sequence: TGCGCCAGCAGCGTACAGGCTTCCTACGAGCAGTACTTC. It translates to CASSVQASYEQYF.

This chain links TRBV3-1 with TRBJ2-1; the match to TRBD2 covers 11 bases. The length of the CDR3 is 16 residues. Germline V gene data show CDR1 as LGHDT and CDR2 as YNNKEL (reference sequence). The trim removed 4 bases at V and 9 bases at J, leaving 11 bases unmatched. CDR3 nucleotide sequence: TGTGCCAGCAGCCCACGACTAGCGGGGAGGGGGAGTGAGCAGTTCTTC. Amino acids: CASSPRLAGRGSEQFF.

CDR3 nucleotide sequence: TGTGCCAGCACTGGCAGGTCGAGCACAGATACGCAGTATTTT. Its protein product is CASTGRSSTDTQYF. The genes are TRBV7-9 and TRBJ2-3; unclear D gene. CDR1 is SEHNR, CDR2 FQNEAQ, per germline (reference sequence). The CDR3 spans 14 residues. With 7 bases removed from V and 0 bases from J, the gap between germline ends came to 11 bases.

The V and J genes are TRBV25-1 and TRBJ2-7, with 9 bases identical to TRBD1. This CDR3 spans 16 amino acids. Germline V lookup: CDR1 MGHDK, CDR2 SYGVNS. Trimming removed 7 bases from V and 1 base from J; junction bases left unmatched: 11. The DNA for the CDR3 is TGTGCCAGCACCCCAGCCCCGGGACAGGGATCCTACGAGCAGTACTTC. Translated, it gives CASTPAPGQGSYEQYF.

This clonotype has just a few counts. The chain couples TRBV6-5 to TRBJ2-2, with 8 bases fitting TRBD1. This CDR3 region has 15 residues. V lost 0 bases, J lost 6 bases, and 3 bases stayed unmatched. Germline V lookup: CDR1 MNHEY, CDR2 SVGAGI. The CDR3 reads CASSYSQGASGELFF. The CDR3 nucleotides are TGTGCCAGCAGTTACTCGCAGGGGGCCTCCGGGGAGCTGTTTTTT.

The chain couples TRBV6-5 to TRBJ1-1; 12 bases line up with TRBD1. This CDR3 comprises 16 residues. The junction had 11 bases not matched to a gene; V was cut back by 8 bases and J by 4 bases. Germline V lookup: CDR1 MNHEY, CDR2 SVGAGI. The CDR3: CASERGQGARGTEAFF. DNA of the CDR3: TGTGCCAGCGAAAGGGGACAGGGGGCGCGGGGCACTGAAGCTTTCTTT.

J is TRBJ1-1 and V is TRBV11-2; TRBD1 aligns across 7 bases. CDR1 and CDR2 from the germline V gene are SGHAT and FQNNGV. Trimming removed 8 bases from V and 8 bases from J; junction bases left unmatched: 20. The CDR3 totals 16 residues. The CDR3, as DNA: TGTGCCAGCCGACAGACCGGGACAGCCCCACTGACGGAAGCTTTCTTT. It is translated as CASRQTGTAPLTEAFF.

V usage is TRBV4-1 and J usage is TRBJ2-1, with 10 bases aligning to TRBD2. CDR1 and CDR2 from the germline V gene are MGHRA and YSYEKL. This CDR3 has 16 residues. Unmatched junction bases numbered 2, after V lost 0 bases and J lost 3 bases. The CDR3: CASSQDGLAVYNEQFF. As DNA, the CDR3 is TGCGCCAGCAGCCAAGATGGACTAGCGGTCTACAATGAGCAGTTCTTC.

This clonotype was seen once. The rearrangement links TRBV12-3 or TRBV12-4 to TRBJ2-2, with a weak D call TRBD2 (5 bases). There are 16 residues in the CDR3. Between the trimmed V and J ends, which lost 6 bases and 4 bases, there was a span of 18 bases. CDR3 region: CASRAHGVTSTGELFF. DNA for the CDR3: TGTGCCAGCAGAGCCCACGGGGTAACGAGCACCGGGGAGCTGTTTTTT.

The J gene is TRBJ2-5, the V gene TRBV5-1, with D tentatively TRBD1 or TRBD2 (5 bases each). The germline V gene has CDR1 SGHRS and CDR2 YFSETQ. The germline V and J ends were trimmed by 2 bases and 3 bases, with 14 bases remaining between them. The CDR3 is 15 amino acids. The CDR3 loop is CASSFGTGPKETQYF. The CDR3 DNA reads as TGCGCCAGCAGCTTTGGGACGGGACCCAAAGAGACCCAGTACTTC.

This clonotype was found a few times. The CDR3 protein is CSELRQGALEAFF. In DNA form, the CDR3 reads TGCAGTGAGTTGCGGCAGGGGGCCCTTGAAGCTTTCTTT. The chain recombines TRBV20-1 with TRBJ1-1; 8 positions match TRBD1. J was trimmed by 7 bases and V by 7 bases; bases with no gene match: 11. Germline V gene lookup returns CDR1 DFQATT and CDR2 SNEGSKA (reference sequence). The CDR3 loop spans 13 amino acids.

The chain recombines TRBV12-3 or TRBV12-4 with TRBJ1-1; no clear D gene. Trimming cost V 10 bases and J 0 bases, with 15 bases left between them. The CDR3 consists of 14 residues. Here the CDR3 DNA reads TGTGCCACCATCCAACGAGCCGTGAACACTGAAGCTTTCTTT. This codes for CATIQRAVNTEAFF.

This clonotype was counted a few times. This rearrangement joins TRBV4-2 to TRBJ2-1; perhaps TRBD2 as D (5 bases). The CDR3 extends over 15 amino acids. CDR1 and CDR2 from the germline V gene are LGHNA and YNFKEQ. V was clipped by 4 bases and J by 6 bases, with 16 bases between them. CDR3 in amino acids: CASSPDSSGGNEQFF. In DNA, the CDR3 is TGTGCCAGCAGCCCGGACTCCTCCGGAGGCAATGAGCAGTTCTTC.

A few counts support this clonotype. The chain is built from TRBV6-1 and TRBJ2-5; TRBD2 might be the D (5 bases). Trimming removed 3 bases from V and 5 bases from J, with 10 bases in between. Germline values: CDR1 MNHNS, CDR2 SASEGT. The length of the CDR3 is 13 residues. CDR3 region: CASSEVPGETQYF. CDR3 coding DNA: TGTGCCAGCAGTGAGGTTCCGGGGGAGACCCAGTACTTC.